Listed below are T cell receptor beta chains from one sample, sequenced in a study of T cell repertoires in cytomegalovirus infection. TCRdb passed the reads through MiXCR, listing each CDR3 protein once. Altogether roughly 640,000 distinct CDR3 sequences are present, roughly a quarter being singletons, with the ten largest covering 6.5% to 10%. Specimen: CD8+ T cells from PBMCs. These receptors originate from a human donor in good health (CMV status not recorded). Some clones in this sample may be carry-over from other donors' samples. Each CDR3 is given without its conserved first and last residue.

J gene: TRBJ2-5
V gene: TRBV11-2
CDR3 protein: ASSSLRLAGGLETQY

J gene: TRBJ2-1
V gene: TRBV11-3
CDR3 protein: ASSRDRGSSYNEQF

J gene: TRBJ2-1
V gene: TRBV28
CDR3 protein: ASSGRDWVNEQF

J gene: TRBJ2-3
V gene: TRBV28
CDR3 protein: ASSLGLAGSTDTQY

J gene: TRBJ1-5
V gene: TRBV7-9
CDR3 protein: ASSLGPAQPQH

J gene: TRBJ1-2
V gene: TRBV20-1
CDR3 protein: SATPGGLSGYT

J gene: TRBJ1-1
V gene: TRBV7-9
CDR3 protein: ASSPVLRNTEAF

J gene: TRBJ1-1
V gene: TRBV5-5
CDR3 protein: ASSLNRGIAEAF

J gene: TRBJ2-7
V gene: TRBV20-1
CDR3 protein: SASSYAFNSYEQY

J gene: TRBJ2-1
V gene: TRBV28
CDR3 protein: ASTRGPMGSYNEQF

J gene: TRBJ2-7
V gene: TRBV7-8
CDR3 protein: ASSSTVGGYEQY

J gene: TRBJ1-5
V gene: TRBV28
CDR3 protein: ASSLVTGGGQPQH

J gene: TRBJ2-1
V gene: TRBV11-3
CDR3 protein: ASSTPGQGSYNEQF

J gene: TRBJ1-1
V gene: TRBV6-2/TRBV6-3
CDR3 protein: ASSPTDRGIMNTEAF

J gene: TRBJ2-3
V gene: TRBV7-9
CDR3 protein: ASSLGIDTQY

J gene: TRBJ1-1
V gene: TRBV7-6
CDR3 protein: ASSTLNTEAF

J gene: TRBJ2-2
V gene: TRBV20-1
CDR3 protein: SARDRTGYTGELF

J gene: TRBJ2-2
V gene: TRBV5-6
CDR3 protein: ASSLTRERNTGELF

J gene: TRBJ2-1
V gene: TRBV19
CDR3 protein: ASYGEQEREQF

J gene: TRBJ2-3
V gene: TRBV10-1
CDR3 protein: ASSGLAGAPASTDTQY

J gene: TRBJ1-6
V gene: TRBV7-6
CDR3 protein: ASSYDSSDSPLH

J gene: TRBJ2-4
V gene: TRBV6-2/TRBV6-3
CDR3 protein: ASSSLGAGTFRIQY

J gene: TRBJ2-7
V gene: TRBV27
CDR3 protein: ASSMERGELYEQY

J gene: TRBJ2-5
V gene: TRBV4-2
CDR3 protein: ASSQLSSPEQGIETQY

J gene: TRBJ2-5
V gene: TRBV7-2
CDR3 protein: ASSSGQRFQETQY

J gene: TRBJ2-1
V gene: TRBV4-1
CDR3 protein: ASSQDKTHNEQF

J gene: TRBJ2-1
V gene: TRBV14
CDR3 protein: ASSHPTGTRGWHYNEQF

J gene: TRBJ2-5
V gene: TRBV20-1
CDR3 protein: SASPSVSGGNQETQY

J gene: TRBJ1-2
V gene: TRBV29-1
CDR3 protein: SVAEGFARGYT

J gene: TRBJ2-5
V gene: TRBV28
CDR3 protein: ASSSMTIRVTGMAETQY

J gene: TRBJ1-1
V gene: TRBV29-1
CDR3 protein: SLRVEGDTEAF

J gene: TRBJ2-3
V gene: TRBV20-1
CDR3 protein: SARDRDWTDTQY

J gene: TRBJ2-1
V gene: TRBV6-5
CDR3 protein: ASSYGRTGLYNEQF

J gene: TRBJ2-1
V gene: TRBV29-1
CDR3 protein: SVEMRGTYNEQF

J gene: TRBJ2-2
V gene: TRBV28
CDR3 protein: ASTPLEAGGTGELF

J gene: TRBJ2-1
V gene: TRBV7-9
CDR3 protein: ASSLEAGTPLVEQF

J gene: TRBJ2-5
V gene: TRBV29-1
CDR3 protein: SVEEHGLAGGKIIQETQY

J gene: TRBJ2-1
V gene: TRBV7-8
CDR3 protein: ASRTLSTINEQF

J gene: TRBJ2-1
V gene: TRBV2
CDR3 protein: ASSAGTYYNEQF

J gene: TRBJ2-2
V gene: TRBV29-1
CDR3 protein: SVEDFGQGGELF